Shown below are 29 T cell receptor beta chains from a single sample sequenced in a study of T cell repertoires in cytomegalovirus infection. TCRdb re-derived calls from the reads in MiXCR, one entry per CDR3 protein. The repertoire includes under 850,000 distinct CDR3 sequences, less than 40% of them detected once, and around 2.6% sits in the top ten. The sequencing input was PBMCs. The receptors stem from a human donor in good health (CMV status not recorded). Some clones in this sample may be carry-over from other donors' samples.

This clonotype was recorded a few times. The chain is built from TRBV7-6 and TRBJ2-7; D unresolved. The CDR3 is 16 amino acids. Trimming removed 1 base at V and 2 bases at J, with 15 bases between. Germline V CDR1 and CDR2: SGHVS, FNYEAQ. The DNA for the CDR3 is TGTGCCAGCAGCTTAGAATCGGTAGCCAGCCCCTACGAGCAGTACTTC. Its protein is CASSLESVASPYEQYF.

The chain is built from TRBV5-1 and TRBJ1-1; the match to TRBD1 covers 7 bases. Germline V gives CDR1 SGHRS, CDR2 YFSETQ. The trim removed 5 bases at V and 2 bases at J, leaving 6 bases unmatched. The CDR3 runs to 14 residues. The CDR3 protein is CASRGDRSNTEAFF. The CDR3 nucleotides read TGCGCCAGCAGGGGGGACAGAAGTAACACTGAAGCTTTCTTT.

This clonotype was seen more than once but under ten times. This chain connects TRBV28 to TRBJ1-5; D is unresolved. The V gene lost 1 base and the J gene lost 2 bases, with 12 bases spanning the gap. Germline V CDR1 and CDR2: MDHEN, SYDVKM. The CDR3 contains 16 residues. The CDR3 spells CASSLYSGSGNQPQHF. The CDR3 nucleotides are TGTGCCAGCAGTTTATATTCTGGGAGCGGCAATCAGCCCCAGCATTTT.

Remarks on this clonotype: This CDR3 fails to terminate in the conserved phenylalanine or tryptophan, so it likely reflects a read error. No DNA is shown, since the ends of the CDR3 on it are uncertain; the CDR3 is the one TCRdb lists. The CDR3 protein is CASSQVIPAV. The gene calls are TRBV3-1 and TRBJ2-5; the table gives TRBD2 as D, unverified against the DNA. The CDR3 spans 10 amino acids, including both terminal residues. Germline V gene lookup returns CDR1 LGHDT and CDR2 YNNKEL (reference sequence).

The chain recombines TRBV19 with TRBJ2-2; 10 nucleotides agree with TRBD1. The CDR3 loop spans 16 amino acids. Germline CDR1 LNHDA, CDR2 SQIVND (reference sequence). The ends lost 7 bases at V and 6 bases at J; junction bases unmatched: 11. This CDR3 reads CASIPDRGLLPGELFF. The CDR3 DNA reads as TGTGCCAGTATACCCGACAGGGGGCTTCTTCCCGGGGAGCTGTTTTTT.

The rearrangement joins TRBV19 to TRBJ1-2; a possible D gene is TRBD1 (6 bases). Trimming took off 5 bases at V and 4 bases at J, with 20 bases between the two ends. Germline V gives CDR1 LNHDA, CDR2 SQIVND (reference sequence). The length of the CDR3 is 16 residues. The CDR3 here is CASSPRWQGYSYGYTF. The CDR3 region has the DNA TGTGCCAGTAGTCCCCGGTGGCAGGGGTATTCCTATGGCTACACCTTC.

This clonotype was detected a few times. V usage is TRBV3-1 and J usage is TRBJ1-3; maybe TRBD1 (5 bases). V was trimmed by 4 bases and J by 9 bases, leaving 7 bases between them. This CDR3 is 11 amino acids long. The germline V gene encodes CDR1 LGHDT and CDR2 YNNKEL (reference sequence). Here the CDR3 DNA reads TGTGCCAGCAGCCCCGGGGGCACCATATATTTT. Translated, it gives CASSPGGTIYF.

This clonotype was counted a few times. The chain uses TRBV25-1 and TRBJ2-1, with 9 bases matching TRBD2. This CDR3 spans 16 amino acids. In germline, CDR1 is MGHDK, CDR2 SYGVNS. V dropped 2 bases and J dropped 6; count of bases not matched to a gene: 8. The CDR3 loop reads CASSEKALAGTNEQFF. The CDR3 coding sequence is TGTGCCAGCAGTGAAAAAGCACTAGCGGGTACCAATGAGCAGTTCTTC.

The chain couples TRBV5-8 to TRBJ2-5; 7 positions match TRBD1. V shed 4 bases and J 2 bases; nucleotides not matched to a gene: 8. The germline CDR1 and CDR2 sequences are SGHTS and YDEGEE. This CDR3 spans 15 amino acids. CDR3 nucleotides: TGTGCCAGCAGCCTCGGACAGGTACGGCAAGAGACCCAGTACTTC. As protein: CASSLGQVRQETQYF.

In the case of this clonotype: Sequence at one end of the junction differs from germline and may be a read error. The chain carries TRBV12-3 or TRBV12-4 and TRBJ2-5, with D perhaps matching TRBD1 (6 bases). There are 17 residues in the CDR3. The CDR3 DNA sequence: TGTGCCAGCAGACTAACGGGATCGGACAGAGATCAAGAGACCCAGTCCTTC. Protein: CASRLTGSDRDQETQSF.

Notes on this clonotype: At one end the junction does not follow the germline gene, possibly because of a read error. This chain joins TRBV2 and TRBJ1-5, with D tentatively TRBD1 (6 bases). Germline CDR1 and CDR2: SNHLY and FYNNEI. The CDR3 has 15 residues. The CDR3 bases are TGTGCCAGCACGACGCAAGGGGGGTTTAATCACCCCCAGCATTTT. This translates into CASTTQGGFNHPQHF.

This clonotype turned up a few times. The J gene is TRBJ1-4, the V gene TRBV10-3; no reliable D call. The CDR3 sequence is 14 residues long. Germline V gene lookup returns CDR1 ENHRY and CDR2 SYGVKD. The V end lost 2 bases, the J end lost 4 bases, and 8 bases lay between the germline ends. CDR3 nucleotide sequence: TGTGCCATCAGTGAGGTTCGGATTAATGAAAAACTGTTTTTT. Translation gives CAISEVRINEKLFF.

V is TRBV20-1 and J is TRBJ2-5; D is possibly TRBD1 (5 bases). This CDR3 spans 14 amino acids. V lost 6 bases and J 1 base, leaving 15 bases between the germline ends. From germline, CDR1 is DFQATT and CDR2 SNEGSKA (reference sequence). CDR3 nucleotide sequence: TGCAGTGCCAAGGGGCCGGGCCCCCAAGAGACCCAGTACTTC. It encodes CSAKGPGPQETQYF.

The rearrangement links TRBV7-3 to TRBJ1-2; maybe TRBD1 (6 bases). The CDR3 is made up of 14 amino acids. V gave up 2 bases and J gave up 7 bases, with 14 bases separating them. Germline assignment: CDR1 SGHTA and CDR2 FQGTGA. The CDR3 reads CASSLLGQGLGYTF. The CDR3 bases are TGTGCCAGCAGCTTACTGGGGCAGGGGCTTGGCTACACCTTC. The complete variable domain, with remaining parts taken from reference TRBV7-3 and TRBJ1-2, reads GAGVSQTPSNKVTEKGKYVELRCDPISGHTALYWYRQSLGQGPEFLIYFQGTGAADDSGLPNDRFFAVRPEGSVSTLKIQRTERGDSAVYLCASSLLGQGLGYTFGSGTRLTVV.

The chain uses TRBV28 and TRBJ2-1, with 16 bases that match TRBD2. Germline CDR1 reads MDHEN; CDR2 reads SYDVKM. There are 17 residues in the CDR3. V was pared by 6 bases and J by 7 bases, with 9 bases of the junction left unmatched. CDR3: CASRGTSGRVFLNEQFF. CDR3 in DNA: TGTGCCAGCAGGGGGACTAGCGGGAGGGTGTTTTTGAATGAGCAGTTCTTC.

The CDR3 bases are TGTGCCAGCAGCGTATGGGACAGGATGTTTTTCTACACCTTC. This sequence encodes CASSVWDRMFFYTF. The V call is TRBV5-6, the J call TRBJ1-2, with 8 bases aligning to TRBD1. This CDR3 comprises 14 residues. Germline V CDR1 and CDR2: SGHDT, YYEEEE. The trim removed 4 bases at V and 10 bases at J, leaving 12 bases unmatched.

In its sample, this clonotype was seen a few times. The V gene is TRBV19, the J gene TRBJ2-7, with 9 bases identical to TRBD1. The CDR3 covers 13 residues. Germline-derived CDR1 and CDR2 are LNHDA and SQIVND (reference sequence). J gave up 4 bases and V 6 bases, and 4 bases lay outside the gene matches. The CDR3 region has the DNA TGTGCCAGTAGCACAGGGGGCGTTTACGAGCAGTACTTC. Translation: CASSTGGVYEQYF.

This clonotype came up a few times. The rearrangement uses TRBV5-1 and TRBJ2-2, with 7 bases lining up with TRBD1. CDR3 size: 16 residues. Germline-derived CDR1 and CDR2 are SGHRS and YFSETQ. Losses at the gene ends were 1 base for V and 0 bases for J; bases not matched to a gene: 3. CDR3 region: CASSLNGQANTGELFF. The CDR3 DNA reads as TGCGCCAGCAGCTTGAACGGACAGGCGAACACCGGGGAGCTGTTTTTT.

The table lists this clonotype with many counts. CDR3 protein: CASSLVAWAGGEQFF. CDR3 nucleotide sequence: TGTGCCAGCAGCTTAGTAGCATGGGCAGGGGGTGAGCAGTTCTTC. V is TRBV7-2 and J is TRBJ2-1; 7 positions agree with TRBD1. Germline CDR1 and CDR2: SGHTA and FQGNSA. This CDR3 has 15 amino acids. V shed 1 base, J shed 9 bases, and the junction held 9 bases outside the gene matches.

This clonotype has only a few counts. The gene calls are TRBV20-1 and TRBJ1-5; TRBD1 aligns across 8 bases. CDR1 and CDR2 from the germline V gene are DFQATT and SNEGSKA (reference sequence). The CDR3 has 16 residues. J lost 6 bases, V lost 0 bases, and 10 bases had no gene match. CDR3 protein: CSARDTGRGQGQPQHF. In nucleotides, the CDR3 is TGCAGTGCTAGAGATACTGGCAGGGGGCAGGGTCAGCCCCAGCATTTT.

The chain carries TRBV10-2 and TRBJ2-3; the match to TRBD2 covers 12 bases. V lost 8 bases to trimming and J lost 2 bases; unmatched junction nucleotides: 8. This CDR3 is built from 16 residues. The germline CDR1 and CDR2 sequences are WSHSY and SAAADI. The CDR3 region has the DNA TGCGCCAGCTTAGGAGCTAGCGGGGGGGACACAGATACGCAGTATTTT. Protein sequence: CASLGASGGDTDTQYF.

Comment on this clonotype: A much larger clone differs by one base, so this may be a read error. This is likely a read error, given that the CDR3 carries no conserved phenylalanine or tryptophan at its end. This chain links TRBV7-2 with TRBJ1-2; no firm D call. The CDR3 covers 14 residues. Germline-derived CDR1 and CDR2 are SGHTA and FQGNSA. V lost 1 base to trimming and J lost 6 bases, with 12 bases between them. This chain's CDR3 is CASSLGQFPHGYTC. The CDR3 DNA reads TGTGCCAGCAGCTTAGGGCAGTTCCCCCATGGCTACACCTGC.

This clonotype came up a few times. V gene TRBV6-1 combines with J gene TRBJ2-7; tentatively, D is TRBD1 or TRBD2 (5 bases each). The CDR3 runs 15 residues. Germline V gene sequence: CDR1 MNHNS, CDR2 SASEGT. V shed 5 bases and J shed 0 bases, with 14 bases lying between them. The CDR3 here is CASSLRGLSSYEQYF. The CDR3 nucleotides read TGTGCCAGCAGTTTGAGGGGTCTCAGCTCCTACGAGCAGTACTTC.

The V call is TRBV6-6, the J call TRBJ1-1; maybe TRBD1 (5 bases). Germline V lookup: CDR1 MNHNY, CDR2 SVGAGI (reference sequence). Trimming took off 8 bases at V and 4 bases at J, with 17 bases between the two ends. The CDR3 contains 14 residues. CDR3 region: CASGGGGAGTEAFF. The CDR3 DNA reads TGTGCCAGCGGGGGAGGAGGGGCCGGCACTGAAGCTTTCTTT.

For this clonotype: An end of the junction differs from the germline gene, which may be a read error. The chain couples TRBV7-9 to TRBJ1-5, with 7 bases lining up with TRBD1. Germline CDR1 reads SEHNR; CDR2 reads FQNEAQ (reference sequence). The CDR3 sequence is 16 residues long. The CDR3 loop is CSSSLGGRDSNQPQHF. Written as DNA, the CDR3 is TGTTCCAGCAGCTTAGGGGGCAGAGATAGCAATCAGCCCCAGCATTTT.

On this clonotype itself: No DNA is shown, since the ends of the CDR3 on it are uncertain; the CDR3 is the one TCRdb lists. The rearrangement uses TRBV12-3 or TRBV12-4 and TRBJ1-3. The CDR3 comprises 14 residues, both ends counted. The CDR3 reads CASSFLAAGNTIYF.

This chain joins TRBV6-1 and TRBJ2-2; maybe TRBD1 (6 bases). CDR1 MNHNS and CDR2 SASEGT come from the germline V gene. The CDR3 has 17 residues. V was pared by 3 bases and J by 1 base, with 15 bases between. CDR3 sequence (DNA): TGTGCCAGCAGTGATTATGGAGACAGGTGGAACACCGGGGAGCTGTTTTTT. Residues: CASSDYGDRWNTGELFF.

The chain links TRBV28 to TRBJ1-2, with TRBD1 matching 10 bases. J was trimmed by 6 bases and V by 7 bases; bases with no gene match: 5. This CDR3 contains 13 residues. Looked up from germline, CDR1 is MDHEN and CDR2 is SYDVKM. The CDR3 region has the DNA TGTGCCAGCATCCGGGACAGGGGCAATGGCTACACCTTC. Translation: CASIRDRGNGYTF.

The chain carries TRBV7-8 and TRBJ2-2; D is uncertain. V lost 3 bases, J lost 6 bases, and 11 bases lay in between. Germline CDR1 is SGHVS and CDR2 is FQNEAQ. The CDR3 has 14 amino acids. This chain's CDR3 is CASSFTMFAGELFF. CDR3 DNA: TGTGCCAGCAGCTTCACGATGTTTGCCGGGGAGCTGTTTTTT.